A selection of T cell receptor beta chains follows, all from one sample in a study of beta chain features in type 1 diabetes. This table comes from immunoSEQ multiplex PCR, and its TCRdb copy is limited to in-frame clones, with some not included. The sample records some 200,000 clones, under 13% being singletons. Sequences were obtained from central memory CD4+ T cells from blood. Every receptor here comes from a man aged 18 to 29 in good health. Each CDR3 is given with its conserved first and last residue. The D gene is left open where the match is weak. Some rows mark clone size as missing; the rest say once, few, many or name a class of expanded clone.

CDR3 protein,CDR3 DNA,J gene,clone size,V gene,D gene
CAISRDIEETQYF,TGTGCCATCAGCCGGGACATCGAAGAGACCCAGTACTTC,TRBJ2-5,.,TRBV10-3,.
CASSFSVNYGYTF,TGTGCCAGCAGCTTCTCCGTTAACTATGGCTACACCTTC,TRBJ1-2,few,TRBV7-2,.
CSVEALAGGTDTQYF,TGCAGCGTTGAAGCGCTAGCGGGAGGCACAGATACGCAGTATTTT,TRBJ2-3,.,TRBV29-1,TRBD2
CASSSGTGIDEQYF,TGTGCCAGCAGCTCGGGGACAGGGATCGACGAGCAGTACTTC,TRBJ2-7,.,TRBV7-6,TRBD1
CASSLGTNTYEQYF,TGTGCCAGCAGCTTAGGGACTAACACCTACGAGCAGTACTTC,TRBJ2-7,few,TRBV7-6,.
CASSWLGIGGEEKLFF,TGTGCCAGCAGCTGGCTCGGGATTGGGGGAGAAGAAAAACTGTTTTTT,TRBJ1-4,few,TRBV5-5,.
CASSMTVDGEQYF,TGTGCCAGCAGCATGACCGTGGATGGCGAGCAGTACTTC,TRBJ2-7,.,TRBV7-9,.
CASRFAGQGHGYTF,TGTGCCAGCAGATTCGCAGGACAGGGACACGGCTACACCTTC,TRBJ1-2,many,TRBV5-6,TRBD1
CASSLEQGTNIQYF,TGTGCCAGCAGCTTGGAACAGGGGACAAACATTCAGTACTTC,TRBJ2-4,few,TRBV5-6,TRBD1
CASSLEGYYGYTF,TGCGCCAGCAGCTTGGAAGGATACTATGGCTACACCTTC,TRBJ1-2,few,TRBV5-1,.
CSVSSWEGLETQYF,TGCAGCGTTTCCTCATGGGAAGGGTTGGAGACCCAGTACTTC,TRBJ2-5,.,TRBV29-1,.
CASSQDSGASGTGNEQFF,TGTGCCAGCAGCCAAGATAGCGGGGCTAGCGGGACTGGGAATGAGCAGTTCTTC,TRBJ2-1,few,TRBV4-2,TRBD2
CASSPKGEETQYF,TGTGCCAGCAGCCCGAAAGGAGAAGAGACCCAGTACTTC,TRBJ2-5,.,TRBV5-4,.
CASSPRMGTGNVNEQFF,TGTGCCAGCAGCCCGCGAATGGGGACAGGGAACGTCAATGAGCAGTTCTTC,TRBJ2-1,few,TRBV7-9,TRBD1
CASSLLSGRAIDTQYF,TGTGCCAGCAGCTTATTGAGCGGGAGGGCCATTGATACGCAGTATTTT,TRBJ2-3,.,TRBV7-9,TRBD2
CASSSRTGGKVYEQYF,TGTGCCAGCAGCTCGCGGACAGGGGGAAAAGTCTACGAGCAGTACTTC,TRBJ2-7,few,TRBV9,TRBD1
CASQLAGDTDTQYF,TGTGCCAGCCAGCTAGCGGGAGACACAGATACGCAGTATTTT,TRBJ2-3,.,TRBV6-5,TRBD2
CASSFQSNQPQHF,TGTGCCAGCAGTTTCCAAAGCAATCAGCCCCAGCATTTT,TRBJ1-5,.,TRBV27,.
CAISDSGQGSNQPQHF,TGTGCCATCAGTGACTCTGGACAGGGAAGCAATCAGCCCCAGCATTTT,TRBJ1-5,few,TRBV10-3,TRBD1
CASRLTDTQYF,TGTGCCAGCAGACTCACAGATACGCAGTATTTT,TRBJ2-3,many,TRBV28,.
CASSSPGGSGNEQFF,TGTGCCAGCAGCTCCCCAGGTGGTAGCGGCAATGAGCAGTTCTTC,TRBJ2-1,few,TRBV7-3,.
CASSLEPSGSDEQFF,TGTGCCAGCAGCTTGGAACCTAGCGGGAGCGATGAGCAGTTCTTC,TRBJ2-1,.,TRBV5-4,TRBD2
CAWRGTGGSYEQYF,TGTGCCTGGCGAGGGACAGGGGGGTCCTACGAGCAGTACTTC,TRBJ2-7,many,TRBV30,TRBD1